Following are 26 T cell receptor beta chains from one sample sequenced in a study of OX40 agonist ivuxolimab in advanced cancers. Clones were sequenced by immunoSEQ multiplex PCR, and TCRdb holds only the in-frame ones, with some missing. The repertoire holds 70,000 or so clones, with about nine tenths as singletons. Sequencing was performed on CD4+ or CD8+ T cells sorted from blood, taken in a trial of the OX40 agonist ivuxolimab. The receptors were gathered from an adult with an advanced solid tumor such as melanoma, head and neck, liver or kidney cancer.

This rearrangement joins TRBV5-1 to TRBJ2-5, with 7 bases aligning to TRBD2. V lost 4 bases to trimming and J lost 2 bases; unmatched junction nucleotides: 8. CDR3 length: 15 residues. Germline-derived CDR1 and CDR2 are SGHRS and YFSETQ. The CDR3 here is CASSPLGLGQETQYF. The CDR3 DNA reads TGCGCCAGCAGCCCCCTCGGACTAGGTCAAGAGACCCAGTACTTC.

The chain recombines TRBV6-5 with TRBJ1-5; D is ambiguous. Per germline, CDR1 MNHEY and CDR2 SVGAGI. Between the trimmed V and J ends, which lost 4 bases and 2 bases, there was a span of 6 bases. The CDR3 contains 13 residues. The CDR3 sequence: CASSFQGNQPQHF. CDR3 DNA: TGTGCCAGCAGTTTTCAGGGCAATCAGCCCCAGCATTTT.

The J gene is TRBJ2-7, the V gene TRBV28, with D tentatively TRBD2 (6 bases). The CDR3 is made up of 15 amino acids. V shed 5 bases and J shed 0 bases, with 14 bases lying between them. Germline lookup yields CDR1 MDHEN and CDR2 SYDVKM. The CDR3 DNA reads as TGTGCCAGCAGTCCGCCGGGCGGGGCCTCCTACGAGCAGTACTTC. This sequence encodes CASSPPGGASYEQYF.

CDR3 nucleotides: TGTGCCAGCTGGGACTATGGCTACACCTTC. Its translation: CASWDYGYTF. The chain carries TRBV6-5 and TRBJ1-2; the D is unclear. The CDR3 totals 10 residues. V lost 8 bases and J lost 3, with 4 bases in between. The germline CDR1 and CDR2 sequences are MNHEY and SVGAGI.

The chain is built from TRBV4-3 and TRBJ2-7; D ambiguous. Trimming took off 0 bases at V and 7 bases at J, with 16 bases between the two ends. Germline V gene lookup returns CDR1 LGHNA and CDR2 YSLEER. The CDR3 sequence is 15 residues long. The CDR3: CASSQDSASPREQYF. The DNA of the CDR3 is TGCGCCAGCAGCCAAGATTCGGCATCCCCCAGAGAGCAGTACTTC.

This clone has more than one count but fewer than ten. The V and J genes are TRBV6-5 and TRBJ1-6; 9 positions match TRBD1. The V gene end was trimmed by 6 bases and the J gene end by 10 bases; junction bases not matched to a gene: 4. The CDR3 is 13 amino acids. Germline-derived CDR1 and CDR2 are MNHEY and SVGAGI. CDR3 coding DNA: TGTGCCAGCAGAGGGACAGGGAGCTCACCCCTCCACTTT. This gives the protein CASRGTGSSPLHF.

This clone was seen more than once but under ten times. The chain combines TRBV20-1 with TRBJ2-7; D is perhaps TRBD2 (5 bases). Germline V lookup: CDR1 DFQATT, CDR2 SNEGSKA (reference sequence). CDR3 length: 11 amino acids. V lost 6 bases, J lost 2 bases, and 8 bases lay in between. The CDR3 here is CSAFGAYEQYF. The DNA for the CDR3 is TGCAGTGCCTTCGGGGCCTACGAGCAGTACTTC.

The chain couples TRBV7-3 to TRBJ1-5, with D hard to call. CDR3 size: 13 residues. Germline values: CDR1 SGHTA, CDR2 FQGTGA. V lost 5 bases and J 7 bases, leaving 12 bases between the germline ends. CDR3 loop: CASSLTGGQPQHF. CDR3 nucleotide sequence: TGTGCCAGCAGCCTCACCGGCGGCCAGCCCCAGCATTTT. The whole variable domain, filled in from reference TRBV7-3 and TRBJ1-5, reads GAGVSQTPSNKVTEKGKYVELRCDPISGHTALYWYRQSLGQGPEFLIYFQGTGAADDSGLPNDRFFAVRPEGSVSTLKIQRTERGDSAVYLCASSLTGGQPQHFGDGTRLSIL.

J is TRBJ1-5 and V is TRBV7-8; perhaps TRBD1 as D (6 bases). The V end was cut by 5 bases, the J end by 2 bases, with 16 bases between. The CDR3 covers 16 residues. Germline V gene lookup returns CDR1 SGHVS and CDR2 FQNEAQ. The CDR3 coding sequence is TGTGCCAGCAGCCTCGACGGGGGCCTTGGCAATCAGCCCCAGCATTTT. Amino acids: CASSLDGGLGNQPQHF.

The chain is built from TRBV5-1 and TRBJ2-3; the D is unclear. Looked up from germline, CDR1 is SGHRS and CDR2 is YFSETQ. The CDR3 runs to 15 residues. V shed 1 base and J shed 4 bases, with 13 bases lying between them. The CDR3 nucleotides are TGCGCCAGCAGCTTGAGTCAGTCGGCCCCAGATACGCAGTATTTT. The encoded protein is CASSLSQSAPDTQYF. The whole variable domain, remainder taken from reference TRBV5-1 and TRBJ2-3, is KAGVTQTPRYLIKTRGQQVTLSCSPISGHRSVSWYQQTPGQGLQFLFEYFSETQRNKGNFPGRFSGRQFSNSRSEMNVSTLELGDSALYLCASSLSQSAPDTQYFGPGTRLTVL.

This clone turned up a few times. The chain has TRBV19 and TRBJ1-6, with 8 bases matching TRBD1. Germline CDR1 reads LNHDA; CDR2 reads SQIVND (reference sequence). CDR3 size: 14 residues. V shed 8 bases, J shed 9 bases, and the junction held 9 bases outside the gene matches. The CDR3, as DNA: TGTGCCAGTGAAAGGACAGGGTTCGGTTCACCCCTCCACTTT. As protein: CASERTGFGSPLHF.

Concerning this clone: This could be a read error, since a much larger clone is one nucleotide away. The rearrangement links TRBV7-9 to TRBJ2-7; TRBD1 matches 7 bases. The CDR3 is made up of 12 amino acids. Germline V CDR1 and CDR2: SEHNR, FQNEAQ (reference sequence). The J segment lost 4 bases and the V segment lost 5 bases, leaving 2 bases of the junction unmatched. CDR3 in amino acids: CASSTTGYEQYF. CDR3 sequence (DNA): TGTGCCAGCAGCACGACAGGGTACGAGCAGTACTTC. Combining the CDR3 with reference TRBV7-9 and TRBJ2-7 gives the whole variable domain DTGVSQNPRHKITKRGQNVTFRCDPISEHNRLYWYRQTLGQGPEFLTYFQNEAQLEKSRLLSDRFSAERPKGSFSTLEIQRTEQGDSAMYLCASSTTGYEQYFGPGTRLTVT.

This chain connects TRBV7-3 to TRBJ2-5; TRBD1 agrees at 9 bases. Germline CDR1 SGHTA, CDR2 FQGTGA. V gave up 5 bases and J gave up 5 bases; unmatched junction bases: 6. CDR3 length: 14 amino acids. CDR3 residues: CASSKQGAQETQYF. The CDR3 DNA follows: TGTGCCAGCAGCAAACAGGGGGCGCAGGAGACCCAGTACTTC.

The chain uses TRBV7-6 and TRBJ2-5, with 8 bases lining up with TRBD1. From germline, CDR1 is SGHVS and CDR2 FNYEAQ. V shed 0 bases, J shed 6 bases, and the junction held 3 bases outside the gene matches. The CDR3 runs 14 residues. The CDR3 DNA reads TGTGCCAGCAGCTTAGCGATCAGGGGGCAGACCCAGTACTTC. As protein: CASSLAIRGQTQYF.

The V gene is TRBV6-1, the J gene TRBJ2-7; the match to TRBD2 covers 9 bases. Germline V gene data show CDR1 as MNHNS and CDR2 as SASEGT. V lost 2 bases, J lost 3 bases, and 2 bases stayed unmatched. The CDR3 has 14 amino acids. CDR3 in DNA: TGTGCCAGCAGTGAAAGCGGGAGGATCTACGAGCAGTACTTC. Translation gives CASSESGRIYEQYF.

This sequence joins TRBV27 and TRBJ1-1, with D hard to call. The V end was cut by 9 bases, the J end by 5 bases, with 16 bases between. CDR3 length: 13 residues. From germline, CDR1 is MNHEY and CDR2 SMNVEV (reference sequence). The CDR3 protein is CASAPKLGTEAFF. The CDR3 bases are TGTGCCAGTGCCCCAAAACTTGGAACTGAAGCTTTCTTT.

The chain couples TRBV5-1 to TRBJ2-1, with D tentatively TRBD1 (5 bases). There are 14 residues in the CDR3. From germline, CDR1 is SGHRS and CDR2 YFSETQ. Trimming took 5 bases from V and 1 from J, leaving 10 bases between them. The chain's CDR3 is CASRTGESYNEQFF. The CDR3, as DNA: TGCGCCAGCAGAACAGGAGAATCCTACAATGAGCAGTTCTTC.

V and J are TRBV19 and TRBJ1-5; tentatively, D is TRBD1 (5 bases). The germline CDR1 and CDR2 sequences are LNHDA and SQIVND (reference sequence). V lost 5 bases to trimming and J lost 2 bases, with 19 bases between them. The CDR3 is made up of 17 amino acids. CDR3 amino acids: CASSGGGQTKGNQPQHF. The CDR3 bases are TGTGCCAGTAGTGGGGGAGGGCAGACTAAAGGCAATCAGCCCCAGCATTTT.

This clone was detected only a few times. This chain joins TRBV27 and TRBJ1-5, with unresolved D. This CDR3 is built from 10 residues. Germline V gene lookup returns CDR1 MNHEY and CDR2 SMNVEV (reference sequence). With 4 bases removed from V and 7 bases from J, the gap between germline ends came to 2 bases. The CDR3 DNA is TGTGCCAGCAGTTCCCAGCCCCAGCATTTT. This gives the protein CASSSQPQHF.

V usage is TRBV6-5 and J usage is TRBJ1-2, with 7 bases matching TRBD1. The junction had 8 bases not matched to a gene; V was cut back by 6 bases and J by 4 bases. The CDR3 length is 14 residues. The V gene's germline CDR1 is MNHEY and CDR2 SVGAGI. The CDR3 coding sequence is TGTGCCAGCAGCATAGGGGGCTTCTCCTATGGCTACACCTTC. Translated, it gives CASSIGGFSYGYTF.

V usage is TRBV5-4 and J usage is TRBJ2-7; 12 bases map to TRBD1. The germline gives CDR1 SGHNT, CDR2 YYREEE (reference sequence). This CDR3 region has 15 residues. J gave up 4 bases and V 4 bases, and 6 bases lay outside the gene matches. The CDR3 DNA reads as TGTGCCAGCAGCATTCCGGGACAGGGGGCTTACGAGCAGTACTTC. As protein: CASSIPGQGAYEQYF. The complete variable domain, with remaining parts taken from reference TRBV5-4 and TRBJ2-7, reads ETGVTQSPTHLIKTRGQQVTLRCSSQSGHNTVSWYQQALGQGPQFIFQYYREEENGRGNFPPRFSGLQFPNYSSELNVNALELDDSALYLCASSIPGQGAYEQYFGPGTRLTVT.

The chain combines TRBV11-1 with TRBJ1-1; 7 bases fit TRBD1. Trimming removed 4 bases from V and 0 bases from J; junction bases left unmatched: 5. Germline values: CDR1 SGHAT, CDR2 FQDESV (reference sequence). The CDR3 totals 15 residues. This CDR3 is CASSWRQGMNTEAFF. The CDR3 bases are TGTGCCAGCAGCTGGCGACAGGGAATGAACACTGAAGCTTTCTTT.

CDR3 DNA: TGTGCCAGTCTCGTTGAGACCCAGTACTTC. Protein product: CASLVETQYF. This chain connects TRBV2 to TRBJ2-5; unclear D gene. Trimming cost V 9 bases and J 5 bases, with 7 bases left between them. There are 10 residues in the CDR3. Germline CDR1 is SNHLY and CDR2 is FYNNEI.

The rearrangement joins TRBV14 to TRBJ1-6; TRBD1 matches at 7 bases. The CDR3 is 16 amino acids. Trimming took 3 bases from V and 3 from J; bases not matched to a gene: 5. CDR1 is SGHDN, CDR2 FVKESK, per germline. DNA for the CDR3: TGTGCCAGCAGCCAGGGACAGTTAATCTATAATTCACCCCTCCACTTT. It codes for CASSQGQLIYNSPLHF.

The chain employs TRBV21-1 and TRBJ2-3; TRBD2 is the table's D call, not checked against the DNA. TRBV21-1 is noted as a pseudogene. This CDR3 spans 14 amino acids. The chain's CDR3 is CASTPRGITDTQYF. The CDR3 DNA reads TGTGCCAGCACCCCTCGAGGGATCACAGATACGCAGTATTTT.

This clone was detected a few times. V is TRBV7-6 and J is TRBJ1-1; D is undetermined. The CDR3 contains 14 residues. CDR1 is SGHVS, CDR2 FNYEAQ, per germline. Deletions cut 5 bases from V and 5 bases from J, with 15 bases between. CDR3 sequence: CASSKNVGSTEAFF. DNA for the CDR3: TGTGCCAGCAGCAAAAATGTAGGAAGTACTGAAGCTTTCTTT.